This TCR beta chain was retrieved from a study of CD8 T cells in Susac syndrome. RNA totalling about 0.5 to 1 ug underwent reverse transcription with random hexamers. Amplification of the TCR beta CDR3 was carried out by immunoSEQ multiplex PCR, which spanned a total of 54 Vbeta and 13 Jbeta segments. TCRdb reanalysed the immunoSEQ multiplex PCR reads using MiXCR and keeps one entry per CDR3 protein. The sample contains about 50,000 distinct CDR3 sequences, roughly 93% of which appear only once. Worth noting for this clonotype: Its antigen is not known.

General study points: The study recognized that its TCR sequencing and HLA analysis covered a relatively small number of individuals.

TCR beta sequences were obtained from blood CD8+ and CD4+ T cells. Included as multiple sclerosis controls were treatment-naive patients who had stable or active relapsing-remitting disease. Sequencing was performed on CD8+ T cells from PBMCs. The source is a human donor with multiple sclerosis.

The CDR3, as DNA: TGTGCCAGCAGTTATGTCCGGGGACGGGGAGATACGCAGTATTTT. Residues: CASSYVRGRGDTQYF. This rearrangement joins TRBV6-9 to TRBJ2-3; perhaps D is TRBD1 or TRBD2 (5 bases each). Germline CDR1 reads MNHGY; CDR2 reads SVAAGI. The CDR3 loop spans 15 amino acids. V was shortened by 2 bases and J by 5 bases, with 14 bases between the two germline ends.